One sample yielded the 29 T cell receptor beta chains listed below, sequenced in a study of PD-1 blockade in classical Hodgkin lymphoma. Method: immunoSEQ multiplex PCR; TCRdb's copy keeps in-frame clones and lacks some. The top ten clones hold roughly a third of a sample with around 4,000 clones, about 80% of them seen once. Each patient's relapse followed autologous stem cell transplantation, and brentuximab vedotin exposure varied. Sequenced material: peripheral blood mononuclear cells (PBMCs), taken at baseline. The receptors were sampled from a human donor with classical Hodgkin lymphoma.

This sequence joins TRBV11-1 and TRBJ2-3, with 7 bases aligning to TRBD1. After removal of 8 bases from V and 5 bases from J, the junction contained 10 bases not matched to a gene. Germline lookup yields CDR1 SGHAT and CDR2 FQDESV (reference sequence). The CDR3 length is 14 residues. This CDR3 is CASCTGALGDTQYF. The CDR3 nucleotides are TGTGCCAGCTGCACAGGGGCGCTGGGAGATACGCAGTATTTT.

The chain recombines TRBV6-1 with TRBJ1-5; 7 nucleotides agree with TRBD1. Germline CDR1 is MNHNS and CDR2 is SASEGT. The trim removed 7 bases at V and 3 bases at J, leaving 9 bases unmatched. There are 15 residues in the CDR3. The CDR3 nucleotides are TGTGCCAGCACCGAGACAGGGAATATCAATCAGCCCCAGCATTTT. Translated, it gives CASTETGNINQPQHF.

The V call is TRBV10-3, the J call TRBJ2-4; 8 bases fit TRBD2. The V gene end was trimmed by 4 bases and the J gene end by 3 bases; junction bases not matched to a gene: 11. Germline V lookup: CDR1 ENHRY, CDR2 SYGVKD. The CDR3 sequence is 17 residues long. Here the CDR3 reads CAISVTNSGTGKNIQYF. CDR3 in DNA: TGTGCCATCAGTGTTACTAATAGCGGGACTGGCAAAAACATTCAGTACTTC.

The chain has TRBV28 and TRBJ1-1, with D possibly TRBD1 on 6 matching bases. V lost 7 bases and J 0 bases, leaving 18 bases between the germline ends. The CDR3 is 16 amino acids. Germline V gene data show CDR1 as MDHEN and CDR2 as SYDVKM. CDR3 bases: TGTGCCAGCATCCGGGGGGGGGCCGTCATGAACACTGAAGCTTTCTTT. This sequence encodes CASIRGGAVMNTEAFF.

The chain recombines TRBV25-1 with TRBJ1-2; D is possibly TRBD1 (6 bases). Germline V CDR1 and CDR2: MGHDK, SYGVNS. The CDR3 sequence is 13 residues long. Trimming removed 4 bases at V and 8 bases at J, with 14 bases between. DNA for the CDR3: TGTGCCAGCAGTGCGCCCTCGGGGGGCGGCTACACCTTC. It codes for CASSAPSGGGYTF.

The chain is built from TRBV14 and TRBJ1-1; 7 positions match TRBD1. The junction had 13 bases not matched to a gene; V was cut back by 0 bases and J by 0 bases. The CDR3 runs to 19 residues. Per germline, CDR1 SGHDN and CDR2 FVKESK. This CDR3 is CASSQDLKGAYRMNTEAFF. CDR3 bases: TGTGCCAGCAGCCAAGATCTTAAGGGGGCTTATAGAATGAACACTGAAGCTTTCTTT.

CDR3 amino acids: CASSLGQEAFLTNYGYTF. CDR3 in DNA: TGTGCCAGCAGCTTAGGCCAGGAGGCCTTCTTAACTAACTATGGCTACACCTTC. The rearrangement uses TRBV13 and TRBJ1-2; D unclear. The V gene's germline CDR1 is PRHDT and CDR2 FYEKMQ (reference sequence). V was trimmed by 0 bases and J by 0 bases, leaving 17 bases between them. This CDR3 has 18 amino acids.

The V and J genes are TRBV28 and TRBJ1-5, with D possibly being TRBD1 (6 bases). There are 15 residues in the CDR3. Per the germline V gene, CDR1 is MDHEN and CDR2 is SYDVKM. The V end was cut by 2 bases, the J end by 11 bases, with 19 bases between. CDR3 DNA sequence: TGTGCCAGCAGTTTAGTCCCAGGGGATATGCAGACCCAGCATTTT. Protein: CASSLVPGDMQTQHF.

This clone came up a few times. The chain carries TRBV7-8 and TRBJ2-3; D is uncertain. This CDR3 comprises 16 residues. V shed 2 bases and J shed 0 bases, with 12 bases lying between them. Germline lookup yields CDR1 SGHVS and CDR2 FQNEAQ. The DNA of the CDR3 is TGTGCCAGCAGCTTAATTTTAGAGAGTAGCACAGATACGCAGTATTTT. Translated, it gives CASSLILESSTDTQYF.

The genes are TRBV28 and TRBJ1-3; D may be TRBD1 (5 bases). Germline V gives CDR1 MDHEN, CDR2 SYDVKM. V shed 6 bases and J shed 0 bases, with 9 bases lying between them. The CDR3 spans 14 residues. As DNA, the CDR3 is TGTGCCAGCAGCGACAGTAACTCTGGAAACACCATATATTTT. Its protein is CASSDSNSGNTIYF.

The V gene is TRBV7-2, the J gene TRBJ2-2, with unresolved D. In germline, CDR1 is SGHTA, CDR2 FQGNSA. The CDR3 spans 12 residues. V gave up 2 bases and J gave up 5 bases, with 3 bases separating them. CDR3 protein: CASSLSTGELFF. The CDR3 nucleotides are TGTGCCAGCAGCTTATCTACCGGGGAGCTGTTTTTT.

This clone was detected once. This chain links TRBV28 with TRBJ1-4; the D gene is possibly TRBD1 (6 bases). Germline V gene data show CDR1 as MDHEN and CDR2 as SYDVKM. V lost 6 bases and J lost 1, with 15 bases in between. This CDR3 has 16 amino acids. DNA for the CDR3: TGTGCCAGCAGGTTAATTTTACAGGGAACTAATGAAAAACTGTTTTTT. This codes for CASRLILQGTNEKLFF.

The chain links TRBV7-6 to TRBJ1-5; perhaps TRBD1 as D (6 bases). Looked up from germline, CDR1 is SGHVS and CDR2 is FNYEAQ. The CDR3 is 18 residues long. V was trimmed by 4 bases and J by 0 bases, leaving 19 bases between them. CDR3 loop: CASSSYRTVFYSNQPQHF. CDR3 DNA sequence: TGTGCCAGCAGCTCCTATAGGACAGTTTTTTATAGCAATCAGCCCCAGCATTTT.

The chain has TRBV5-1 and TRBJ2-2, with D maybe TRBD2 (5 bases). Germline V gene data show CDR1 as SGHRS and CDR2 as YFSETQ. The CDR3 spans 15 residues. V was pared by 0 bases and J by 5 bases, with 11 bases between. This chain's CDR3 is CASSLAGVGTGELFF. The CDR3 DNA reads as TGCGCCAGCAGCTTGGCCGGGGTCGGAACCGGGGAGCTGTTTTTT.

V usage is TRBV19 and J usage is TRBJ2-1, with 8 bases identical to TRBD1. The CDR3 has 14 residues. V was pared by 4 bases and J by 6 bases, with 5 bases of the junction left unmatched. Germline lookup yields CDR1 LNHDA and CDR2 SQIVND (reference sequence). CDR3 sequence (DNA): TGTGCCAGTAGTACACAGGGGGGTCGCAATGAGCAGTTCTTC. Its translation is CASSTQGGRNEQFF.

The chain is built from TRBV5-1 and TRBJ1-1; TRBD1 aligns across 10 bases. Per germline, CDR1 SGHRS and CDR2 YFSETQ. Trimming took 4 bases from V and 0 from J; bases not matched to a gene: 24. The CDR3 has 22 residues. The DNA for the CDR3 is TGCGCCAGCAGCCCTGACAGGGGGCAGGGTTTAAGGGAATCCCTCATGAACACTGAAGCTTTCTTT. This translates into CASSPDRGQGLRESLMNTEAFF.

This clone was seen more than once but under ten times. The chain carries TRBV27 and TRBJ2-7; D is possibly TRBD1 (6 bases). Per the germline V gene, CDR1 is MNHEY and CDR2 is SMNVEV (reference sequence). The CDR3 sequence is 16 residues long. Trimming cost V 6 bases and J 2 bases, with 20 bases left between them. The CDR3: CASSPFATGITYEQYF. For the CDR3, the DNA is TGTGCCAGCAGCCCATTCGCTACAGGGATTACCTACGAGCAGTACTTC.

This clone was counted a few times. CDR3 nucleotides: TGTGCCAGCAGCCCCGGCGGGGGGGGGAACACCGGGGAGCTGTTTTTT. Translated, it gives CASSPGGGGNTGELFF. The chain links TRBV11-1 to TRBJ2-2; TRBD2 agrees at 9 bases. Germline V lookup: CDR1 SGHAT, CDR2 FQDESV (reference sequence). The CDR3 runs to 16 residues. Losses at the gene ends were 5 bases for V and 1 base for J; bases not matched to a gene: 5.

The chain couples TRBV28 to TRBJ2-7; weak D call: TRBD2 (6 bases). The CDR3 loop spans 13 amino acids. V was cut by 4 bases and J by 2 bases, with 9 bases left in between. Germline-derived CDR1 and CDR2 are MDHEN and SYDVKM. This chain's CDR3 is CASSWDLTYEQYF. Here the CDR3 DNA reads TGTGCCAGCAGTTGGGACTTGACCTACGAGCAGTACTTC. Drawing the rest from reference TRBV28 and TRBJ2-7, the complete variable domain is DVKVTQSSRYLVKRTGEKVFLECVQDMDHENMFWYRQDPGLGLRLIYFSYDVKMKEKGDIPEGYSVSREKKERFSLILESASTNQTSMYLCASSWDLTYEQYFGPGTRLTVT.

This chain uses TRBV15 with TRBJ1-4; D not certain. V lost 2 bases to trimming and J lost 7 bases, with 11 bases between them. The CDR3 loop spans 14 amino acids. CDR1 and CDR2 from the germline V gene are LNHNV and YYDKDF (reference sequence). The CDR3 nucleotides are TGTGCCACCAGCAGACGCCGGGAGGGTGAAAAACTGTTTTTT. Its translation is CATSRRREGEKLFF.

This clone has a handful of counts. The CDR3 loop reads CASSGGNYGYTF. CDR3 DNA sequence: TGTGCCAGCAGCGGGGGCAACTATGGCTACACCTTC. The chain couples TRBV7-6 to TRBJ1-2; tentatively, D is TRBD1 (6 bases). The CDR3 is 12 amino acids. Between the trimmed V and J ends, which lost 5 bases and 2 bases, there was a span of 6 bases. Germline assignment: CDR1 SGHVS and CDR2 FNYEAQ.

This clone was detected once. The chain joins TRBV7-9 to TRBJ2-2; TRBD2 aligns across 8 bases. The germline CDR1 and CDR2 sequences are SEHNR and FQNEAQ (reference sequence). Trimming removed 5 bases from V and 5 bases from J; junction bases left unmatched: 4. This CDR3 has 14 residues. The CDR3 reads CASSPVAGTGELFF. Here the CDR3 DNA reads TGTGCCAGCAGCCCTGTAGCGGGGACCGGGGAGCTGTTTTTT. Supplemented by reference TRBV7-9 and TRBJ2-2, the full variable domain reads DTGVSQNPRHKITKRGQNVTFRCDPISEHNRLYWYRQTLGQGPEFLTYFQNEAQLEKSRLLSDRFSAERPKGSFSTLEIQRTEQGDSAMYLCASSPVAGTGELFFGEGSRLTVL.

The J gene is TRBJ1-2, the V gene TRBV4-3, with 10 bases fitting TRBD1. This CDR3 spans 17 amino acids. V lost 0 bases, J lost 2 bases, and 6 bases stayed unmatched. CDR1 LGHNA and CDR2 YSLEER come from the germline V gene. The CDR3 sequence is CASSQETGGEANYGYTF. CDR3 bases: TGCGCCAGCAGCCAAGAGACAGGGGGCGAAGCAAACTATGGCTACACCTTC.

This clone was observed a single time. The rearrangement links TRBV28 to TRBJ1-5; TRBD1 might be the D (6 bases). Germline values: CDR1 MDHEN, CDR2 SYDVKM. The CDR3 covers 15 residues. V lost 6 bases, J lost 2 bases, and 14 bases lay in between. The CDR3, as DNA: TGTGCCAGCAGGGGGGGGCAGTGGGGCAATCAGCCCCAGCATTTT. Protein: CASRGGQWGNQPQHF.

The chain employs TRBV7-3 and TRBJ1-1; TRBD1 might be the D (5 bases). The CDR3 length is 13 residues. From germline, CDR1 is SGHTA and CDR2 FQGTGA. V lost 5 bases, J lost 3 bases, and 10 bases lay in between. The CDR3 bases are TGTGCCAGCAGCCAGGGTAGTGACACTGAAGCTTTCTTT. Translation: CASSQGSDTEAFF.

The chain combines TRBV15 with TRBJ1-5; D remains unclear. V lost 1 base and J 6 bases, leaving 10 bases between the germline ends. CDR1 and CDR2 from the germline V gene are LNHNV and YYDKDF (reference sequence). The CDR3 extends over 14 amino acids. Here the CDR3 DNA reads TGTGCCACCAGCAGAGGCGGTGCGGCTCAGCCCCAGCATTTT. Encoded protein: CATSRGGAAQPQHF.

The rearrangement links TRBV18 to TRBJ1-2, with D maybe TRBD1 (6 bases). Trimming stripped 5 bases from V and 0 bases from J, with 13 bases between. From germline, CDR1 is KGHSH and CDR2 LQKENI. This CDR3 is 15 amino acids long. CDR3 in amino acids: CASSTGGAPNYGYTF. The CDR3 coding sequence is TGTGCCAGCTCAACGGGGGGGGCGCCTAACTATGGCTACACCTTC. Full variable domain (missing parts from reference TRBV18 and TRBJ1-2): NAGVMQNPRHLVRRRGQEARLRCSPMKGHSHVYWYRQLPEEGLKFMVYLQKENIIDESGMPKERFSAEFPKEGPSILRIQQVVRGDSAAYFCASSTGGAPNYGYTFGSGTRLTVV.

This clone came up once. V usage is TRBV7-3 and J usage is TRBJ2-1, with D possibly matching TRBD1 (5 bases). Germline V CDR1 and CDR2: SGHTA, FQGTGA. This CDR3 contains 13 residues. V was pared by 5 bases and J by 10 bases, with 15 bases between. CDR3 bases: TGTGCCAGCAGCCCTCAGGGTTTTGGCGAGCAGTTCTTC. Residues: CASSPQGFGEQFF.

This clone showed up just a few times. The chain joins TRBV9 to TRBJ1-3, with D unresolved. V shed 0 bases and J shed 0 bases, with 13 bases lying between them. Germline CDR1 reads SGDLS; CDR2 reads YYNGEE. The CDR3 totals 17 residues. In DNA form, the CDR3 reads TGTGCCAGCAGCGTAGAAATGTGGGCAGACTCTGGAAACACCATATATTTT. It translates to CASSVEMWADSGNTIYF.